This T cell receptor beta chain is drawn from a study of control samples from healthy donors and cancer patients. Generated by immunoSEQ multiplex PCR, the TCRdb table keeps only in-frame clones and is missing some. The sample lists approximately 100,000 clones; around 85% were seen once. Sequenced material: PBMCs. This TCR came from a man between 65 and 85 years old with lung cancer.

The chain's CDR3 is CASSLVAGDMIRSTIYF. The CDR3 nucleotides read TGTGCCAGCAGCTTAGTGGCAGGCGACATGATACGGAGCACCATATATTTT. The rearrangement links TRBV11-2 to TRBJ1-3; D unclear. Trimming took 1 base from V and 9 from J, leaving 22 bases between them. The CDR3 totals 17 residues. CDR1 is SGHAT, CDR2 FQNNGV, per germline.